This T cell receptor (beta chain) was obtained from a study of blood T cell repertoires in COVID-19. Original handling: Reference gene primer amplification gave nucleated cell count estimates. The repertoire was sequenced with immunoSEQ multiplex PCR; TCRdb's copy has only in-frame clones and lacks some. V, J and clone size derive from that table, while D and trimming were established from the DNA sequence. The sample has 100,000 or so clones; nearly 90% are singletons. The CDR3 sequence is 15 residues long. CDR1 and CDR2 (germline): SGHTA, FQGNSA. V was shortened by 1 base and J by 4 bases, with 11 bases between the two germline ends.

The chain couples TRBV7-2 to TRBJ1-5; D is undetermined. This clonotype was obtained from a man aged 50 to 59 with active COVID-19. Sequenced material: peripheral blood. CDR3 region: CASSLGERDNQPQHF. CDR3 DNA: TGTGCCAGCAGCTTAGGGGAGAGGGATAATCAGCCCCAGCATTTT. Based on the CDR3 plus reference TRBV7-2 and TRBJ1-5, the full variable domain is GAGVSQSPSNKVTEKGKDVELRCDPISGHTALYWYRQSLGQGLEFLIYFQGNSAPDKSGLPSDRFSAERTGGSVSTLTIQRTQQEDSAVYLCASSLGERDNQPQHFGDGTRLSIL.